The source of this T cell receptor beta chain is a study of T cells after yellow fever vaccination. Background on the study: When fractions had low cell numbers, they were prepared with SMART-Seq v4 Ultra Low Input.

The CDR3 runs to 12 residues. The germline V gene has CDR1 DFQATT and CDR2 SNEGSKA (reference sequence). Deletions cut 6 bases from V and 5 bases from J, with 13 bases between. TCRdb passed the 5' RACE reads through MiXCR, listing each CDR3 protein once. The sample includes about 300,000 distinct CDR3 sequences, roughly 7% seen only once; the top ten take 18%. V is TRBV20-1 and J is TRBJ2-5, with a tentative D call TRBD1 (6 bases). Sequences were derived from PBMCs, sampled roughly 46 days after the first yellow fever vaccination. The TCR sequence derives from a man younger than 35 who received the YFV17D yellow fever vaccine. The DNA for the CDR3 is TGCAGTGCAAACAGGGTCCAGGAGACCCAGTACTTC. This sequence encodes CSANRVQETQYF.